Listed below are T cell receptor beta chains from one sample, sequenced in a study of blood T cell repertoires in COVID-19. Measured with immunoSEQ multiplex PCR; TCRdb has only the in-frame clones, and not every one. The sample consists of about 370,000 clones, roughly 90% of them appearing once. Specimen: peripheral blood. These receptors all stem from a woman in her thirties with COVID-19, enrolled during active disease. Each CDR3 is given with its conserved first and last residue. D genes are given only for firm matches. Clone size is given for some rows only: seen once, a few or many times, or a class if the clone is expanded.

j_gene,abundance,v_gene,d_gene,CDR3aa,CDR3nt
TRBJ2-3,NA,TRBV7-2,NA,CASSLGHQSDTQYF,TGTGCCAGCAGCTTAGGGCACCAGTCAGATACGCAGTATTTT
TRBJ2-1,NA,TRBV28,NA,CASSFLYNEQFF,TGTGCCAGCAGTTTTCTCTACAATGAGCAGTTCTTC
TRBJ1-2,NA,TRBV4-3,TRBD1,CASSQDLDRGGYGYTF,TGCGCCAGCAGCCAAGATCTGGACAGGGGAGGCTATGGCTACACCTTC
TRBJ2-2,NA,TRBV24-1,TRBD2,CAISGRPGELFF,TGTGCCATAAGCGGGAGGCCCGGGGAGCTGTTTTTT
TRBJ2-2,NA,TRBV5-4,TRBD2,CASRDRTSGGIAGELFF,TGTGCCAGCAGAGATCGGACTAGCGGGGGAATTGCCGGGGAGCTGTTTTTT
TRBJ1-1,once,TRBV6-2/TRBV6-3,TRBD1,CASSYSDRGLGTEAFF,TGTGCCAGCAGTTACTCGGACAGGGGGTTGGGCACTGAAGCTTTCTTT
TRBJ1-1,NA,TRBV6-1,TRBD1,CASSVEGVTGGLLNTEAFF,TGTGCCAGCAGTGTAGAGGGTGTTACAGGGGGCTTACTGAACACTGAAGCTTTCTTT
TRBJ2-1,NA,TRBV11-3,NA,CASSPGGRRNEQFF,TGTGCCAGCAGCCCCGGCGGGCGAAGGAATGAGCAGTTCTTC
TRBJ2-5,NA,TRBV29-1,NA,CSVGPGQTQETQYF,TGCAGCGTTGGGCCCGGACAAACTCAAGAGACCCAGTACTTC
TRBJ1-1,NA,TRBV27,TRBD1,CASSLLGTGGLAFF,TGTGCCAGCAGCCTTTTAGGGACAGGGGGTCTAGCTTTCTTT
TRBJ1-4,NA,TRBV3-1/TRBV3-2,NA,CASSQGEGRGANEKLFF,TGTGCCAGCAGCCAGGGAGAGGGCAGGGGTGCTAATGAAAAACTGTTTTTT
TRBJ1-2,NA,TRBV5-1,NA,CASSLGTGTTYGYTF,TGCGCCAGCAGCTTGGGGACCGGGACAACCTATGGCTACACCTTC
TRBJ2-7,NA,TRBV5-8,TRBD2,CASSPSRVAGLYEQYF,TGTGCCAGCAGCCCATCGCGGGTAGCGGGGCTATACGAGCAGTACTTC
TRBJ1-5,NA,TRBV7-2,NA,CASSYRGAQPQHF,TGTGCCAGCAGCTACCGGGGGGCCCAGCCCCAGCATTTT
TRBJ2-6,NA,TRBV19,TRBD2,CASTGGVFSRSGANVLTF,TGTGCCAGTACGGGAGGGGTGTTCTCCCGCTCTGGGGCCAACGTCCTGACTTTC
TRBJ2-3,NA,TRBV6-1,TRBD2,CASSETVAGGYTQYF,TGTGCCAGCAGTGAAACAGTAGCGGGGGGATATACGCAGTATTTT
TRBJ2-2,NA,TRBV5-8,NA,CASSLYRQNTGELFF,TGTGCCAGCAGCTTGTATCGACAGAACACCGGGGAGCTGTTTTTT
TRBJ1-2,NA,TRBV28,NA,CASSLANYGYTF,TGTGCCAGCAGTTTGGCAAACTATGGCTACACCTTC
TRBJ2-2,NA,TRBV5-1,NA,CASTGQGIPNTGELFF,TGCGCCAGCACTGGTCAGGGTATTCCGAACACCGGGGAGCTGTTTTTT
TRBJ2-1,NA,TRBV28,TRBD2,CASSLIAGGYNEQFF,TGTGCCAGCAGTTTGATAGCGGGGGGGTACAATGAGCAGTTCTTC
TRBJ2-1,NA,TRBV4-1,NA,CASSQEFFRDEQFF,TGCGCCAGCAGCCAAGAGTTTTTCCGGGATGAGCAGTTCTTC
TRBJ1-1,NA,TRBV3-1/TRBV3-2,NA,CASSQDRATEAFF,TGTGCCAGCAGCCAAGACAGGGCGACTGAAGCTTTCTTT
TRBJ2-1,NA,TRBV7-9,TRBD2,CASSFRTSGRDNEQFF,TGTGCCAGCAGCTTCCGGACTAGCGGGAGAGACAATGAGCAGTTCTTC
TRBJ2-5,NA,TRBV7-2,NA,CASSSPRVQETQYF,TGTGCCAGCAGCTCCCCGCGGGTACAAGAGACCCAGTACTTC
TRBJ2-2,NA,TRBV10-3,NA,CAIRASGLRNTGELFF,TGTGCCATCAGAGCCTCAGGGCTAAGGAACACCGGGGAGCTGTTTTTT
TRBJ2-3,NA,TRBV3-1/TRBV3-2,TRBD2,CASSQAAGTRGTDTQYF,TGTGCCAGCAGCCAGGCTGCCGGGACTAGGGGCACAGATACGCAGTATTTT
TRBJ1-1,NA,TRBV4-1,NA,CASSQDRWQGTEAFF,TGCGCCAGCAGCCAAGATCGGTGGCAGGGCACTGAAGCTTTCTTT
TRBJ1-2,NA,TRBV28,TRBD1,CASSFGQGTHGYTF,TGTGCCAGCAGTTTTGGACAGGGGACTCATGGCTACACCTTC
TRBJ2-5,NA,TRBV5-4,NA,CASSPAREVETQYF,TGTGCCAGCAGCCCAGCGAGGGAGGTAGAGACCCAGTACTTC
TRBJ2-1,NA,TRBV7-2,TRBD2,CASSSRTSGGIYNEQFF,TGTGCCAGCAGCTCTCGGACTAGCGGGGGGATCTACAATGAGCAGTTCTTC
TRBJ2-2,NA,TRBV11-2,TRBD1,CASSLRTGSNTGELFF,TGTGCCAGCAGCCTTAGGACAGGCTCGAACACCGGGGAGCTGTTTTTT
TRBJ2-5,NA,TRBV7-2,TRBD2,CASSQGWGGETQYF,TGTGCCAGCAGCCAGGGATGGGGGGGGGAGACCCAGTACTTC
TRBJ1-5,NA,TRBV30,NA,CAWSVSRLNQPQHF,TGTGCCTGGAGTGTCTCCAGATTAAATCAGCCCCAGCATTTT
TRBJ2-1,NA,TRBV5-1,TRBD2,CASSLGSSGYYNEQFF,TGCGCCAGCAGCTTAGGTTCTAGCGGGTATTACAATGAGCAGTTCTTC
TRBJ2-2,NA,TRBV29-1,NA,CSVGGAGQENTGELFF,TGCAGCGTTGGGGGAGCGGGACAGGAGAACACCGGGGAGCTGTTTTTT
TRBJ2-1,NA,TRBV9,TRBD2,CASSEYSGGNLNEQFF,TGTGCCAGCAGCGAATATAGCGGGGGGAATTTGAATGAGCAGTTCTTC
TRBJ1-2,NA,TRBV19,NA,CASSIPTANYGYTF,TGTGCCAGTAGTATCCCGACAGCTAACTATGGCTACACCTTC
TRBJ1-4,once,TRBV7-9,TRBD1,CASSFEAFGRGRNEKLFF,TGTGCCAGCAGCTTCGAGGCCTTTGGCAGGGGGCGTAATGAAAAACTGTTTTTT
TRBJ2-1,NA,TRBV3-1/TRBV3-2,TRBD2,CASSHGLSGRNSYNEQFF,TGTGCCAGCAGCCACGGTTTGAGCGGGAGGAACTCCTACAATGAGCAGTTCTTC
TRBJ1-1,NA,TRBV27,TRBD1,CASSSTAGQQNTEAFF,TGTGCCAGCAGCTCAACCGCGGGACAGCAGAACACTGAAGCTTTCTTT
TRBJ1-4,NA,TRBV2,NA,CASTGLRASNEKLFF,TGTGCCAGCACAGGGTTAAGGGCAAGTAATGAAAAACTGTTTTTT
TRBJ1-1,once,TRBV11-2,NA,CASSPRGKGMNTEAFF,TGTGCCAGCAGCCCCCGGGGGAAGGGGATGAACACTGAAGCTTTCTTT
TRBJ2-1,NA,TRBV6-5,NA,CASGRTNSYNEQFF,TGTGCCAGCGGCCGTACGAATTCCTACAATGAGCAGTTCTTC
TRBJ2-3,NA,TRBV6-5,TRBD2,CASSYALAADTQYF,TGTGCCAGCAGTTACGCCCTAGCGGCTGATACGCAGTATTTT
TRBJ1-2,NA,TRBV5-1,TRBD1,CASSTGTGGSLSYGYTF,TGCGCCAGCAGCACCGGGACAGGGGGCAGTTTGAGCTATGGCTACACCTTC
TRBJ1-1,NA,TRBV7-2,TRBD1,CASSLGQGLSTEAFF,TGTGCCAGCAGCTTAGGACAGGGGTTGAGCACTGAAGCTTTCTTT
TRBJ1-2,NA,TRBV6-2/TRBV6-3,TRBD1,CASSLTGDYGYTF,TGTGCCAGCAGCTTAACAGGGGACTATGGCTACACCTTC
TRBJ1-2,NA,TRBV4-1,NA,CASSQDNGNYGYTF,TGCGCCAGCAGCCAAGATAACGGGAACTATGGATACACCTTC
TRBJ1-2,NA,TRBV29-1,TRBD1,CSVEDSRMEDRGHYYGYTF,TGCAGCGTTGAAGACAGCCGGATGGAGGACAGGGGGCATTACTATGGCTACACCTTC
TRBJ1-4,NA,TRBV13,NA,CASSPDNEKLFF,TGTGCCAGCAGCCCAGATAATGAAAAACTGTTTTTT
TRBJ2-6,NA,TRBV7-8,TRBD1,CASSLWAGTGGIGANVLTF,TGTGCCAGCAGCTTATGGGCCGGGACAGGGGGAATTGGGGCCAACGTCCTGACTTTC
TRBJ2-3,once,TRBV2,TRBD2,CASRTQTSGGATDTQYF,TGTGCCAGCAGGACTCAGACTAGCGGGGGGGCAACAGATACGCAGTATTTT
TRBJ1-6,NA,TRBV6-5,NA,CASRRRENSPLHF,TGTGCCAGCAGACGGAGGGAGAATTCACCCCTCCACTTT
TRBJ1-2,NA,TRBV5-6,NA,CASSLVIGGFGYTF,TGTGCCAGCAGCTTGGTTATCGGGGGATTCGGCTACACCTTC
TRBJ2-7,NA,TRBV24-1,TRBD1,CATKGQGRPSRYEQYF,TGTGCCACCAAGGGACAGGGGAGACCCTCTCGGTACGAGCAGTACTTC
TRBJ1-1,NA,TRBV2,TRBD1,CASRTRTGGYTEAFF,TGTGCCAGCAGGACGCGGACAGGGGGGTACACTGAAGCTTTCTTT
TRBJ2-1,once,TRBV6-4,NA,CASSDDSYNEQFF,TGTGCCAGCAGTGACGACTCTTACAATGAGCAGTTCTTC
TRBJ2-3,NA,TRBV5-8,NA,CASSLSGLGTDTQYF,TGTGCCAGCAGCTTGTCAGGGTTGGGGACAGATACGCAGTATTTT
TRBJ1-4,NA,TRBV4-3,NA,CASSQGQSNEKLFF,TGCGCCAGCAGCCAAGGACAGAGTAATGAAAAACTGTTTTTT
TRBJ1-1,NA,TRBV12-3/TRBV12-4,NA,CANRAPGDTEAFF,TGTGCCAACAGAGCGCCGGGTGACACTGAAGCTTTCTTT